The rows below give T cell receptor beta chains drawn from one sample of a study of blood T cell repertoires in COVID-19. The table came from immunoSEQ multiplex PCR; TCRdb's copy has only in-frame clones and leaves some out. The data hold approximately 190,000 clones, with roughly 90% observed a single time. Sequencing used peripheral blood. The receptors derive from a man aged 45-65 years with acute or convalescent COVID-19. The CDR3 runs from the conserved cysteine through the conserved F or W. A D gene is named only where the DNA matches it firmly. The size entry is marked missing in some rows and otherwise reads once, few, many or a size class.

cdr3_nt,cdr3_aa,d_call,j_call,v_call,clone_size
TGCGCCAGCAGCCACCAAACAGGAAACTATGGCTACACCTTC,CASSHQTGNYGYTF,-,TRBJ1-2,TRBV4-1,-
TGTGCCAGCAGCCAAGATGCAGGGCCAGGGGAGCTGTTTTTT,CASSQDAGPGELFF,-,TRBJ2-2,TRBV14,-
TGTGCCACCAGCAGAGTGGGGCTGACAGGTCTGGGTCAGCCCCAGCATTTT,CATSRVGLTGLGQPQHF,-,TRBJ1-5,TRBV15,-
TGTGCCAGCAGTGACTCGAAGACGAGACCCAGGGGGACTGAAGCTTTCTTT,CASSDSKTRPRGTEAFF,TRBD1,TRBJ1-1,TRBV6-4,-
TGTGCCAGTAGTATTGGGGTGGGACAGGGTACAGATACGCAGTATTTT,CASSIGVGQGTDTQYF,TRBD1,TRBJ2-3,TRBV19,-
TGTGCCAGCAGTGAAGGGGGACTAGCGGGGGACAATGAGCAGTTCTTC,CASSEGGLAGDNEQFF,TRBD2,TRBJ2-1,TRBV2,-
TGTGCCAGCAGCTTAGTTAGCGGGGCGGCCGGGGAGCTGTTTTTT,CASSLVSGAAGELFF,TRBD2,TRBJ2-2,TRBV11-2,-
TGTGCCACCAGTGATCGTGAGAGCTCCTACAATGAGCAGTTCTTC,CATSDRESSYNEQFF,-,TRBJ2-1,TRBV24-1,-
TGTGCCAGCAGCTTAGGGGACAGGGAGACGGGTGAGCAGTTCTTC,CASSLGDRETGEQFF,TRBD1,TRBJ2-1,TRBV7-3,-
TGTGCCAGCAGTGATAGCCCCGAGACCGGGGAGCTGTTTTTT,CASSDSPETGELFF,-,TRBJ2-2,TRBV6-4,-
TGTGCCACCAGTGACCCCGGGACAGGCTATGGCTACACCTTC,CATSDPGTGYGYTF,TRBD1,TRBJ1-2,TRBV24-1,-
TGTGCCAGCAGTTCTGGGCCCGGACAAGAGACCCAGTACTTC,CASSSGPGQETQYF,-,TRBJ2-5,TRBV28,-
TGTGCCAGCAGCGTAGGGGGGACAGGGGTGAACACTGAAGCTTTCTTT,CASSVGGTGVNTEAFF,TRBD1,TRBJ1-1,TRBV9,-
TGTGCCAGCTCACCAGGCAGGGAGGTCAATCAGCCCCAGCATTTT,CASSPGREVNQPQHF,-,TRBJ1-5,TRBV18,-
TGTGCCAGCAGGAGCGGACAGAGCTCCTACAATGAGCAGTTCTTC,CASRSGQSSYNEQFF,-,TRBJ2-1,TRBV6-4,-
TGTGCCAGTAGTATAGATTCACGGACAGGCAACACTGAAGCTTTCTTT,CASSIDSRTGNTEAFF,TRBD1,TRBJ1-1,TRBV19,once
TGCGCCAGCAGCTTGGTACAGGGCTACGAGCAGTACTTC,CASSLVQGYEQYF,-,TRBJ2-7,TRBV5-1,-
TGTGCCAGTAGCCTAGTCCGCGGGAGCTTAAATGAGCAGTTCTTC,CASSLVRGSLNEQFF,TRBD2,TRBJ2-1,TRBV19,-
TGTGCCAGCAGTAGCGACACAGATACGCAGTATTTT,CASSSDTDTQYF,-,TRBJ2-3,TRBV2,-
TGTGCCAGCAGTTACCACAGGGGGTGGTATCAGCCCCAGCATTTT,CASSYHRGWYQPQHF,TRBD1,TRBJ1-5,TRBV6-2/TRBV6-3,-
TGTGCCAGCAGTCCCCTGAATAGCGGGAGTCTCGATGAGCAGTTCTTC,CASSPLNSGSLDEQFF,TRBD2,TRBJ2-1,TRBV28,-
TGTGCCAGCAGTCGGGACAGGGGGGGAAACACCATATATTTT,CASSRDRGGNTIYF,TRBD1,TRBJ1-3,TRBV6-5,once
TGTGCCAGCAGCTCGGGACTAGCGGCCGTCTACAATGAGCAGTTCTTC,CASSSGLAAVYNEQFF,TRBD2,TRBJ2-1,TRBV5-4,-
TGTGCCAGCAGCTCCGAGGGATCAGGTGAAAAACTGTTTTTT,CASSSEGSGEKLFF,-,TRBJ1-4,TRBV5-4,-
TGTGCCAGCAGTGAAGGTGCAGGGGTTTTGGACGGCAATCAGCCCCAGCATTTT,CASSEGAGVLDGNQPQHF,-,TRBJ1-5,TRBV6-1,-
TGCGCCAGCAGCCAAGGGACATTATTGACCGGGGAGCTGTTTTTT,CASSQGTLLTGELFF,-,TRBJ2-2,TRBV4-1,-
TGTGCCAGCACCATGAACAGGGGGAACACTGAAGCTTTCTTT,CASTMNRGNTEAFF,TRBD1,TRBJ1-1,TRBV7-8,once
TGTGCCAGCAGCGTCGACATAACTAACTATGGCTACACCTTC,CASSVDITNYGYTF,-,TRBJ1-2,TRBV9,once
TGCGCCAGCAGCCCGGGACAGGGAGGGATTCAGAACACCGGGGAGCTGTTTTTT,CASSPGQGGIQNTGELFF,TRBD1,TRBJ2-2,TRBV4-1,-
TGTGCCAGCAGTCGACAGGAAAGCACAGATACGCAGTATTTT,CASSRQESTDTQYF,-,TRBJ2-3,TRBV5-4,-
TGTGCCAGCAGTTTGGAGAACACCCACACCGGGGAGCTGTTTTTT,CASSLENTHTGELFF,-,TRBJ2-2,TRBV27,once
TGTGCCAGCAGCTTCATTCCCGACGGGAATGGCTACACCTTC,CASSFIPDGNGYTF,-,TRBJ1-2,TRBV11-2,once
TGTGCCAGCAGCTTAGTGTGGAGGTCCCAAGAGACCCAGTACTTC,CASSLVWRSQETQYF,-,TRBJ2-5,TRBV7-2,-
TGTGCCAGCTCAGGACAGGGGGCAATAACTGAAGCTTTCTTT,CASSGQGAITEAFF,TRBD1,TRBJ1-1,TRBV6-5,-
TGTGCCACCAGTGATTATCAGACTCCCTATGGCTACACCTTC,CATSDYQTPYGYTF,-,TRBJ1-2,TRBV24-1,-
TGTGCCAGCAGCGCGGGGTGGGAAAAACTGTTTTTT,CASSAGWEKLFF,-,TRBJ1-4,TRBV28,-
TGTGCCAGCAGGTCAGGGGGCGCGCCCACTGAAGCTTTCTTT,CASRSGGAPTEAFF,TRBD1,TRBJ1-1,TRBV7-2,-
TGTGCCAGCAGCCGTAGCGGGAGCAATGAGCAGTTCTTC,CASSRSGSNEQFF,TRBD2,TRBJ2-1,TRBV9,-
TGTGCCAGCAGCACCGACAGGGGTTCACCCCTCCACTTT,CASSTDRGSPLHF,TRBD1,TRBJ1-6,TRBV7-3,-
TGTGCCAGCTCACCGAGGCGGGGTAATGAAAAACTGTTTTTT,CASSPRRGNEKLFF,-,TRBJ1-4,TRBV18,once
TGTGCCAGCAGCTTAAGAGCAGGGTGTGAGCAGTTCTTC,CASSLRAGCEQFF,-,TRBJ2-1,TRBV7-4,-